Many counts were recorded for the clone carrying this TCR beta chain. The source of the sample is a study of T-cell reconstitution after alpha-beta-depleted transplantation in children. Preparing the TCRbeta library involved the use of unique molecular identifiers. Using its own MiXCR run on the PCR reads, TCRdb lists one record per CDR3 protein. The profile shows a few hundred thousand distinct CDR3 sequences, 10% to 15% of them singletons. The CDR3 contains 13 residues. From germline, CDR1 is MNHEY and CDR2 SVGAGI. The germline V and J ends were trimmed by 5 bases and 2 bases, with 9 bases remaining between them.

This chain connects TRBV6-5 to TRBJ1-1; D gene unclear. The source material was PBMCs, mostly from graft donor cells, sampled 360 days after TCRalphabeta/CD19-depleted stem cell transplant. This receptor was taken from a male patient younger than 18 who had a stem cell transplant for acute myeloid leukemia, so the T cells may come from the graft donor. In DNA form, the CDR3 reads TGTGCCAGCAGTCCCCCGTTAAACACTGAAGCTTTCTTT. It is translated as CASSPPLNTEAFF.